This T cell receptor beta chain was captured in a study of T cell responses to AZD1222 COVID-19 vaccine. Only in-frame clones appear in the TCRdb table, and some are missing; sequencing was by immunoSEQ multiplex PCR. The data hold some 100,000 clones, with roughly 86% observed a single time. V lost 4 bases to trimming and J lost 10 bases, with 20 bases between them. This CDR3 comprises 16 residues. CDR1 SGHTA and CDR2 FQGNSA come from the germline V gene. With respect to this clone: What it recognizes is unknown.

Study-wide results and limits: CD4 TCRs covered the whole spike, strongest at regions 160-218 and 743-854.

This TCR was sampled from an adult who received the AZD1222 COVID-19 vaccine. Material: peripheral blood, obtained 28 days after the second AZD1222 dose. The J gene is TRBJ1-6, the V gene TRBV7-2; D ambiguous. The CDR3 DNA reads TGTGCCAGCAGCTCCCCGATCTGGACCCTTAACTCACCCCTCCACTTT. It encodes CASSSPIWTLNSPLHF.